Listed below are T cell receptor beta chains from one sample, sequenced in a study of lymphopenia after photon versus proton radiotherapy. Libraries were prepared by immunoSEQ multiplex PCR; TCRdb keeps only in-frame clonotypes and omits some of them. The sample consists of tens of thousands of clones, about 93% of them appearing once. The specimen was peripheral blood, collected from a patient treated with proton-based radiotherapy. The receptors here all came from a woman aged 70-85 years with pancreatic cancer. Some clones in this sample may be carry-over from other donors' samples. Each CDR3 is given with its conserved first and last residue. The D gene is left open where the match is weak. The listing skips clone size in some rows; elsewhere it reads once, few, many or a size class.

V gene,J gene,D gene,clone size,CDR3 protein,CDR3 DNA
TRBV2,TRBJ1-4,NA,NA,CASSPSTGRNEKLFF,TGTGCCAGCAGTCCATCGACCGGTAGAAATGAAAAACTGTTTTTT
TRBV4-1,TRBJ2-7,TRBD2,NA,CASSQGGLAGDEQYF,TGCGCCAGCAGCCAAGGAGGCCTAGCGGGAGACGAGCAGTACTTC
TRBV19,TRBJ2-1,NA,NA,CASSKTLNSYNEQFF,TGTGCCAGTAGTAAGACTTTAAACTCCTACAATGAGCAGTTCTTC
TRBV28,TRBJ2-5,TRBD2,NA,CASLGTSGSTWEGRGFRETQYF,TGTGCCAGCCTCGGAACTAGCGGGAGTACTTGGGAGGGCCGGGGGTTTAGGGAGACCCAGTACTTC
TRBV4-3,TRBJ2-1,NA,NA,CASSQEGGTYNEQFF,TGCGCCAGCAGCCAAGAGGGAGGGACATACAATGAGCAGTTCTTC
TRBV28,TRBJ1-1,TRBD1,once,CASSFTTGTGGMNTEAFF,TGTGCCAGCAGTTTTACCACAGGGACAGGAGGCATGAACACTGAAGCTTTCTTT
TRBV13,TRBJ1-1,NA,NA,CASSLREVNTEAFF,TGTGCCAGCAGCTTAAGGGAGGTGAACACTGAAGCTTTCTTT
TRBV21-1,TRBJ1-5,NA,few,CASSEMLTGSNQPQHF,TGTGCCAGCAGCGAGATGTTGACAGGGAGCAATCAGCCCCAGCATTTT
TRBV28,TRBJ1-5,TRBD1,NA,CASSYSGQEYSNQPQHF,TGTGCCAGCAGTTACTCGGGACAGGAGTATAGCAATCAGCCCCAGCATTTT
TRBV18,TRBJ2-1,NA,once,CASSPQDSHNEQFF,TGTGCCAGCTCACCACAAGACTCACACAATGAGCAGTTCTTC
TRBV7-8,TRBJ2-6,NA,NA,CASSLTGTTSGANVLTF,TGTGCCAGCAGCTTGACTGGGACAACCTCTGGGGCCAACGTCCTGACTTTC
TRBV5-5,TRBJ2-7,NA,NA,CASSDPGRAYEQYF,TGTGCCAGCAGCGATCCGGGACGGGCCTACGAGCAGTACTTC
TRBV2,TRBJ1-2,TRBD1,NA,CASSETLDRGGNGYTF,TGTGCCAGCAGTGAAACCTTAGACAGGGGCGGAAATGGCTACACCTTC
TRBV6-1,TRBJ2-1,NA,NA,CASSRAGGYNEQFF,TGTGCCAGCAGTCGAGCGGGCGGGTACAATGAGCAGTTCTTC
TRBV5-6,TRBJ1-2,TRBD1,NA,CVSSPAGGGGNYGYTF,TGTGTCAGCAGCCCCGCAGGGGGCGGCGGAAACTATGGCTACACCTTC
TRBV6-1,TRBJ2-1,TRBD2,NA,CASSGGTSGRAYNEQFF,TGTGCCAGCAGTGGCGGGACTAGCGGGAGAGCTTACAATGAGCAGTTCTTC
TRBV19,TRBJ1-6,NA,NA,CASMGQTNSPLHF,TGTGCCAGTATGGGGCAGACCAATTCACCCCTCCACTTT
TRBV30,TRBJ1-4,TRBD1,NA,CAWTRTGGYEKLFF,TGTGCCTGGACCCGGACAGGGGGCTATGAAAAACTGTTTTTT
TRBV6-1,TRBJ2-7,TRBD1,few,CASSSRDRAYEQYF,TGTGCCAGCAGTTCCCGGGACAGGGCCTACGAGCAGTACTTC
TRBV19,TRBJ1-5,NA,NA,CASSMGLPGGNQPQHF,TGTGCCAGTAGTATGGGGCTACCAGGGGGCAATCAGCCCCAGCATTTT
TRBV28,TRBJ1-2,TRBD1,once,CASLDRGLHYGYTF,TGTGCCAGCCTGGACAGGGGGCTCCACTATGGCTACACCTTC
TRBV5-4,TRBJ2-5,NA,few,CASTRRWATSYQETQYF,TGTGCCAGCACCCGGAGGTGGGCCACCTCATACCAAGAGACCCAGTACTTC
TRBV2,TRBJ2-1,NA,NA,CASSEGVYNEQFF,TGTGCCAGCAGTGAAGGCGTTTACAATGAGCAGTTCTTC
TRBV4-3,TRBJ2-5,TRBD1,NA,CASSQDIGQGAETQYF,TGCGCCAGCAGCCAAGATATCGGACAGGGGGCAGAGACCCAGTACTTC
TRBV4-2,TRBJ2-1,TRBD2,NA,CASSQDPGGNEQFF,TGTGCCAGCAGCCAAGACCCGGGAGGGAATGAGCAGTTCTTC
TRBV7-9,TRBJ1-4,NA,NA,CASSKGSANEKLFF,TGTGCCAGCAGCAAGGGATCGGCTAATGAAAAACTGTTTTTT
TRBV20-1,TRBJ1-2,NA,NA,CSARDKLSYTF,TGCAGTGCTAGAGATAAATTATCCTACACCTTC
TRBV7-3,TRBJ2-1,NA,NA,CASSLQGNPEQFF,TGTGCCAGCAGCTTACAGGGGAATCCTGAGCAGTTCTTC
TRBV5-4,TRBJ2-3,NA,NA,CASSLSFGSTDTQYF,TGTGCCAGCAGCTTGTCTTTCGGGAGCACAGATACGCAGTATTTT
TRBV18,TRBJ2-1,TRBD2,NA,CASSQRTSGRADTGEQFF,TGTGCCAGCTCACAACGGACTAGCGGGAGGGCCGACACGGGTGAGCAGTTCTTC
TRBV6-1,TRBJ1-5,NA,NA,CASSEGGNGNQPQHF,TGTGCCAGCAGTGAAGGGGGAAATGGCAATCAGCCCCAGCATTTT
TRBV21-1,TRBJ2-1,NA,NA,CATSGPIGTSYNEQFF,TGTGCCACCTCCGGACCCATCGGAACCTCCTACAATGAGCAGTTCTTC
TRBV29-1,TRBJ1-2,NA,NA,CSVEDSRTVVNYGYTF,TGCAGCGTTGAAGATTCCAGGACAGTGGTTAACTATGGCTACACCTTC
TRBV28,TRBJ2-4,NA,NA,CASSPFGRDSGNIQYF,TGTGCCAGCAGTCCCTTTGGGCGGGACAGCGGAAACATTCAGTACTTC
TRBV28,TRBJ1-6,TRBD1,NA,CASSLGQGATYNSPLHF,TGTGCCAGCAGTCTCGGACAGGGGGCTACCTATAATTCACCCCTCCACTTT
TRBV7-2,TRBJ2-7,NA,NA,CASSLSSLYEQYF,TGTGCCAGCAGCTTATCATCCCTGTACGAGCAGTACTTC
TRBV30,TRBJ2-7,NA,NA,CAWSSARAYEQYF,TGTGCCTGGAGTTCGGCCCGGGCGTACGAGCAGTACTTC
TRBV5-4,TRBJ2-7,NA,NA,CASSLAGRDEQYF,TGTGCCAGCAGCTTGGCCGGACGGGACGAGCAGTACTTC
TRBV7-8,TRBJ2-7,NA,NA,CASSLVGGHYEQYF,TGTGCCAGCAGCTTAGTTGGGGGGCATTACGAGCAGTACTTC
TRBV7-9,TRBJ2-1,NA,NA,CASSFSLEQFF,TGTGCCAGCAGCTTTAGTCTTGAGCAGTTCTTC
TRBV9,TRBJ2-1,TRBD1,NA,CASSVASMRQGSYNEQFF,TGTGCCAGCAGCGTAGCAAGTATGAGACAGGGCTCCTACAATGAGCAGTTCTTC
TRBV19,TRBJ1-5,NA,few,CASSMTVTDQPQHF,TGTGCCAGTAGTATGACCGTGACAGATCAGCCCCAGCATTTT
TRBV4-1,TRBJ2-2,TRBD1,NA,CASSQMTGTNTGELFF,TGCGCCAGCAGCCAGATGACAGGGACGAACACCGGGGAGCTGTTTTTT
TRBV6-1,TRBJ2-5,TRBD2,NA,CASSPSGSWRETQYF,TGTGCCAGCAGTCCCAGCGGGAGCTGGAGAGAGACCCAGTACTTC
TRBV4-1,TRBJ2-2,NA,NA,CASSQVSGELFF,TGCGCCAGCAGCCAAGTGAGTGGGGAGCTGTTTTTT
TRBV28,TRBJ2-1,TRBD2,NA,CASSPLGTRGFNEQFF,TGTGCCAGCAGTCCCCTAGGGACTAGGGGTTTCAATGAGCAGTTCTTC
TRBV2,TRBJ2-4,TRBD1,NA,CASSEGQGQNIQYF,TGTGCCAGCAGTGAGGGACAGGGGCAAAACATTCAGTACTTC
TRBV18,TRBJ2-3,NA,NA,CASSRLEQGIRYF,TGTGCCAGCTCACGCCTCGAACAGGGAATAAGGTATTTT
TRBV18,TRBJ2-1,NA,NA,CASSPGRGSVNEQFF,TGTGCCAGCTCACCGGGGAGGGGGAGTGTCAATGAGCAGTTCTTC